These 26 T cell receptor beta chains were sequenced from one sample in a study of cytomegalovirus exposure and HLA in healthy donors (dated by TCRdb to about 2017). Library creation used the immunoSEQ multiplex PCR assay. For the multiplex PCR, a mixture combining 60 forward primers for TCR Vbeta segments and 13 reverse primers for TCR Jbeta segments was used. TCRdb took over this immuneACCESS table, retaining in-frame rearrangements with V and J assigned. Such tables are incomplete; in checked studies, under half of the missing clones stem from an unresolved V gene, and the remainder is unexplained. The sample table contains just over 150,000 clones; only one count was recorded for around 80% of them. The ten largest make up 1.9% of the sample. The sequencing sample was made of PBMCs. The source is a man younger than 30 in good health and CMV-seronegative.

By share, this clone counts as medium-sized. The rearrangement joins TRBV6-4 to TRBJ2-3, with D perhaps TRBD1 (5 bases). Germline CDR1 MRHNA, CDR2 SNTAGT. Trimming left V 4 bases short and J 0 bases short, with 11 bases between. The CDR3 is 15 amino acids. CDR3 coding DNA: TGTGCCAGCAGTGGGGGCCTATTAAGCACAGATACGCAGTATTTT. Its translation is CASSGGLLSTDTQYF.

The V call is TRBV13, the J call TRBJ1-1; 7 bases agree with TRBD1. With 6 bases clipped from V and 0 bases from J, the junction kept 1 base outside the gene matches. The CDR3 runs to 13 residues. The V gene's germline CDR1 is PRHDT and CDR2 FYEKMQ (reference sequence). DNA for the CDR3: TGTGCCAGCAGACAGGGGTTGAACACTGAAGCTTTCTTT. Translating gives CASRQGLNTEAFF.

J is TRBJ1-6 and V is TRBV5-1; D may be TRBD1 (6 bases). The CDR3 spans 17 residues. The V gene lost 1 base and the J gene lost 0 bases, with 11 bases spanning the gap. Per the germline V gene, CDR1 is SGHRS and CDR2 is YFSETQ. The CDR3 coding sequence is TGCGCCAGCAGCTTGATCACAGGGAGCTCCTATAATTCACCCCTCCACTTT. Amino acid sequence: CASSLITGSSYNSPLHF. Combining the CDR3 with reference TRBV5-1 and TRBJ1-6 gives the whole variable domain KAGVTQTPRYLIKTRGQQVTLSCSPISGHRSVSWYQQTPGQGLQFLFEYFSETQRNKGNFPGRFSGRQFSNSRSEMNVSTLELGDSALYLCASSLITGSSYNSPLHFGNGTRLTVT.

CDR3 bases: TGCGCCAGCAGCTTCCCGCTAGCGGGGGGGCGATACACAGATACGCAGTATTTT. It codes for CASSFPLAGGRYTDTQYF. J is TRBJ2-3 and V is TRBV5-1; 12 bases map to TRBD2. The CDR3 contains 18 residues. Germline CDR1 reads SGHRS; CDR2 reads YFSETQ. V gave up 2 bases and J gave up 2 bases; unmatched junction bases: 9.

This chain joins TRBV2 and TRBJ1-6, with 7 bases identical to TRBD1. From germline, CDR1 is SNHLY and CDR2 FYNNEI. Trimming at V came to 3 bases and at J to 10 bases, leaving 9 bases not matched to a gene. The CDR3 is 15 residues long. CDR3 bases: TGTGCCAGCAGTGATAGACAGGGACCTGGCTCACCCCTCCACTTT. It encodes CASSDRQGPGSPLHF.

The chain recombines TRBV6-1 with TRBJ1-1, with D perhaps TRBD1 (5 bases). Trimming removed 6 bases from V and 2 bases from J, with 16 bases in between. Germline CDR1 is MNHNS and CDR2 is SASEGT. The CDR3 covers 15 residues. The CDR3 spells CASRDPGRVNTEAFF. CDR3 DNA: TGTGCCAGCAGGGACCCGGGCAGGGTAAACACTGAAGCTTTCTTT.

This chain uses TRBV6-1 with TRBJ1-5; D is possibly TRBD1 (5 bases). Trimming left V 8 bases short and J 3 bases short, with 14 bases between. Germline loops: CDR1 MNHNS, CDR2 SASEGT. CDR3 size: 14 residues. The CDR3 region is CASSVGRDNQPQHF. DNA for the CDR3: TGTGCCAGCTCCGTGGGCAGGGACAATCAGCCCCAGCATTTT.

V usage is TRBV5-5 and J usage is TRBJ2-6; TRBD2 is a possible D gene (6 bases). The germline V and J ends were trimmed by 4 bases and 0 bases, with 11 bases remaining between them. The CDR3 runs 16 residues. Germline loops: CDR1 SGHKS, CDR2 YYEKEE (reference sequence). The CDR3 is CASSLWRGSGANVLTF. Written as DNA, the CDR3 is TGTGCCAGCAGCCTTTGGAGGGGCTCTGGGGCCAACGTCCTGACTTTC.

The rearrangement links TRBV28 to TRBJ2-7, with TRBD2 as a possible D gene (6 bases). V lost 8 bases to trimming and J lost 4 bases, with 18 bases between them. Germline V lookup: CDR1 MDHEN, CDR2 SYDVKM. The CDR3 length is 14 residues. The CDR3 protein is CASCGTAGNYEQYF. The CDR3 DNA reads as TGTGCCAGCTGCGGCACAGCGGGTAATTACGAGCAGTACTTC.

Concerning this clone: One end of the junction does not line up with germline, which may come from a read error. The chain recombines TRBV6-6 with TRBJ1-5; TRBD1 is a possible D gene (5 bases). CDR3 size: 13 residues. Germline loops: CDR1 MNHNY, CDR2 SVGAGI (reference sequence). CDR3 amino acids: CASSGAGNQLQHF. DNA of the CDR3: TGTGCCAGCAGTGGGGCAGGGAATCAGCTCCAGCATTTT.

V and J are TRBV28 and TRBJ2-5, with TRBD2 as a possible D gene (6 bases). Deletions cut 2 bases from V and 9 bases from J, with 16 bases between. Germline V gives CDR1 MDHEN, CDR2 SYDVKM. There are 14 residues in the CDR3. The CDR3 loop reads CASSLSRRGRSQYF. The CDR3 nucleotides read TGTGCCAGCAGTTTAAGTAGGCGGGGAAGGTCCCAGTACTTC.

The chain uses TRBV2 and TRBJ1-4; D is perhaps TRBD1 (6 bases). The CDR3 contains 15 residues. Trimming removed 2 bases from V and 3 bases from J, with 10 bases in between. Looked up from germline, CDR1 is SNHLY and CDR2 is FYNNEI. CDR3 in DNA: TGTGCCAGCAGTGAACAGGGGCTGGCTAATGAAAAACTGTTTTTT. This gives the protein CASSEQGLANEKLFF.

CDR3 residues: CASAGTSGSTDTQYF. DNA for the CDR3: TGTGCCAGCGCCGGGACTAGCGGGTCCACAGATACGCAGTATTTT. This sequence joins TRBV6-4 and TRBJ2-3; TRBD2 matches at 12 bases. V lost 8 bases, J lost 2 bases, and 5 bases stayed unmatched. This CDR3 has 15 amino acids. CDR1 and CDR2 from the germline V gene are MRHNA and SNTAGT.

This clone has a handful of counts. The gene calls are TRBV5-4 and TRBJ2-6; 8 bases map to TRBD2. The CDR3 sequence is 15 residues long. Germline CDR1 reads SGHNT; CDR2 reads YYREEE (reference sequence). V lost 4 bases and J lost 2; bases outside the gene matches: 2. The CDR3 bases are TGTGCCAGCAGCCTGCGGGGGGCTGGGGCCAACGTCCTGACTTTC. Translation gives CASSLRGAGANVLTF.

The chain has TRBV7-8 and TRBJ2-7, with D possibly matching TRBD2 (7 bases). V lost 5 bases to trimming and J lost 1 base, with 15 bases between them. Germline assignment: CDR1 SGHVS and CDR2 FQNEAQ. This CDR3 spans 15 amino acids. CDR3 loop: CASSPDGGPSYEQYF. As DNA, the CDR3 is TGTGCCAGCAGCCCCGACGGGGGGCCGTCCTACGAGCAGTACTTC. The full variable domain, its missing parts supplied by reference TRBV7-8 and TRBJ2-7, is GAGVSQSPRYKVAKRGQDVALRCDPISGHVSLFWYQQALGQGPEFLTYFQNEAQLDKSGLPSDRFFAERPEGSVSTLKIQRTQQEDSAVYLCASSPDGGPSYEQYFGPGTRLTVT.

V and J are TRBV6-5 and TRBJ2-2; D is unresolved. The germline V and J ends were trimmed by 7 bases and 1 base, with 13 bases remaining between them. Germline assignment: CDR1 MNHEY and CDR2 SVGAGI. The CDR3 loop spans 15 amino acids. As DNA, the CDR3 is TGTGCCAGCACCTTGGGTAGCCGGAACACCGGGGAGCTGTTTTTT. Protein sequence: CASTLGSRNTGELFF.

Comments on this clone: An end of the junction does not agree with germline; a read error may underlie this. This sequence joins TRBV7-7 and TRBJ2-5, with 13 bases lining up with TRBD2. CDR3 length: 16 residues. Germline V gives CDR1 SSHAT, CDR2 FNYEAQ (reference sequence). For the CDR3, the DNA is TGTGCTAGCAGCCTGGGACTAGCGGGACGTCGGGAGACCCAGTACTTC. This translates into CASSLGLAGRRETQYF.

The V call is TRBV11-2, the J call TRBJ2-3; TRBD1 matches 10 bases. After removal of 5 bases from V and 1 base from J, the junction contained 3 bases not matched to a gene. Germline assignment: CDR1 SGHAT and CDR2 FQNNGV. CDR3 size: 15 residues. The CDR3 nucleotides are TGTGCCAGCAGCCTAGGGACAGGGGGCACAGATACGCAGTATTTT. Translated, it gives CASSLGTGGTDTQYF.

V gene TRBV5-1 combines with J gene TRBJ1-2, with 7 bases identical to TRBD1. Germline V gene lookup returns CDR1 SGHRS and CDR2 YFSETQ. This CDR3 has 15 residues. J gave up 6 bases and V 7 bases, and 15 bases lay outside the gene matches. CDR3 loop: CASGTVPLRGDGYTF. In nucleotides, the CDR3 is TGCGCCAGCGGGACAGTGCCACTGCGCGGTGATGGCTACACCTTC.

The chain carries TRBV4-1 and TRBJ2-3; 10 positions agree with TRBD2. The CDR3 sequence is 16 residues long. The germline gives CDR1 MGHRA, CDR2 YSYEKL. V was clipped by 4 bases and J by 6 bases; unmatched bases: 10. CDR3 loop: CASSRGLAGAQDTQYF. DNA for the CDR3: TGCGCCAGCAGCCGAGGCCTAGCGGGGGCACAGGATACGCAGTATTTT.

The CDR3 DNA follows: TGTGCCAGCAGCCCCCGTCCCGGGACAGGGACAGAGCAGTTCTTC. This sequence encodes CASSPRPGTGTEQFF. This chain joins TRBV7-3 and TRBJ2-1; 9 bases line up with TRBD1. V was pared by 5 bases and J by 10 bases, with 12 bases of the junction left unmatched. Germline CDR1 and CDR2: SGHTA and FQGTGA. CDR3 length equals 15 residues.

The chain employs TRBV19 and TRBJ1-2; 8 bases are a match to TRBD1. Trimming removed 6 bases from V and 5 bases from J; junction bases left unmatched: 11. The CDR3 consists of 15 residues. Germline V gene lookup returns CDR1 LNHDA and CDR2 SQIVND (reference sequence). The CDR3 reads CASRPPDRGRYGYTF. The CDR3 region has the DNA TGTGCCAGTAGGCCCCCTGACAGGGGACGATATGGCTACACCTTC.

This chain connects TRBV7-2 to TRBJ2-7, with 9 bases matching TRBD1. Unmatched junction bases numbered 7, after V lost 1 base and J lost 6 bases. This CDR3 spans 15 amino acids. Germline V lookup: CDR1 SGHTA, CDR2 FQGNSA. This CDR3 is CASSLDRDRAFEQYF. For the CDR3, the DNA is TGTGCCAGCAGCTTAGACCGGGACAGGGCCTTCGAGCAGTACTTC.

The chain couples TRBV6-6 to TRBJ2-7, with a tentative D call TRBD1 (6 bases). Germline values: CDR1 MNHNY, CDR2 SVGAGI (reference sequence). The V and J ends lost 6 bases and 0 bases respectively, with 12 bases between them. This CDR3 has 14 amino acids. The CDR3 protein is CASRTTGSSYEQYF. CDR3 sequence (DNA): TGTGCCAGCAGAACGACAGGAAGCTCCTACGAGCAGTACTTC.

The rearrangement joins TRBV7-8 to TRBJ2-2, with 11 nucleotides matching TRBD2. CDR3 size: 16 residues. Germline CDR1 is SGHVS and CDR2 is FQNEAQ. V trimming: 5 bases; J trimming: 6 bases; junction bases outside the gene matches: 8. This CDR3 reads CASSPSISGGAGELFF. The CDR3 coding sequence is TGTGCCAGCAGCCCTAGCATTAGCGGGGGGGCCGGGGAGCTGTTTTTT.

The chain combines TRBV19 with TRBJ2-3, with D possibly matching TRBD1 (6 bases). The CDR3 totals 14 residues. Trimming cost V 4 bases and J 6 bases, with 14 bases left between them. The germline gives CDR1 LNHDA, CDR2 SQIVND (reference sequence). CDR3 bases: TGTGCCAGTAGTAAATATCTTACAGGGGATACGCAGTATTTT. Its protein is CASSKYLTGDTQYF.